This TCR beta chain was identified during a study of T-cell reconstitution after alpha-beta-depleted transplantation in children. At least ten counts were recorded for this clonotype. Germline V CDR1 and CDR2: MNHEY, SVGAGI. Trimming removed 6 bases from V and 5 bases from J, with 19 bases in between. The CDR3 is made up of 15 amino acids. Preparation of the TCRbeta library used unique molecular identifiers. TCRdb independently ran MiXCR on the PCR reads; one entry per CDR3 protein. The sample comprises around 200,000 distinct CDR3 sequences, about 6.4% of which are singletons, and approximately 3% rests with the top ten.

The starting material was PBMCs from the stem cell graft donor, obtained from the stem cell graft. The clonotype comes from a human donor who donated a stem cell graft to a child with Wiskott-Aldrich syndrome. The rearrangement joins TRBV6-5 to TRBJ2-5, with D perhaps being TRBD1 or TRBD2 (5 bases each). This CDR3 reads CASSRDLGWLETQYF. The DNA of the CDR3 is TGTGCCAGCAGCAGGGACCTCGGATGGTTGGAGACCCAGTACTTC.